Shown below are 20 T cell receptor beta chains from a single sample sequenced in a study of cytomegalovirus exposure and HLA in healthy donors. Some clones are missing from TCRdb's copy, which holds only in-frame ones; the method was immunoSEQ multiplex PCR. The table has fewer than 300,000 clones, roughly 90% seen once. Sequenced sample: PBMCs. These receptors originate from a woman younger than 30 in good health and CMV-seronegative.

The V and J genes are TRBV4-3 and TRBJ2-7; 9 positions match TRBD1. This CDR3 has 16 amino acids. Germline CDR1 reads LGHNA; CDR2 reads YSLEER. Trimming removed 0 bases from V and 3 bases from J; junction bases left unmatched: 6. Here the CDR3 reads CASSQDSGTGFYEQYF. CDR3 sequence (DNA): TGCGCCAGCAGCCAAGATTCCGGGACAGGGTTCTACGAGCAGTACTTC.

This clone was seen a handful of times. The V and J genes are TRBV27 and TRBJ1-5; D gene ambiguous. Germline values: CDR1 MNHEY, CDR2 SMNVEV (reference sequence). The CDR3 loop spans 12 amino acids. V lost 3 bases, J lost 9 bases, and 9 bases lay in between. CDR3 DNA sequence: TGTGCCAGCAGTTTGGTTAACGGGCCCCAGCATTTT. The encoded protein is CASSLVNGPQHF.

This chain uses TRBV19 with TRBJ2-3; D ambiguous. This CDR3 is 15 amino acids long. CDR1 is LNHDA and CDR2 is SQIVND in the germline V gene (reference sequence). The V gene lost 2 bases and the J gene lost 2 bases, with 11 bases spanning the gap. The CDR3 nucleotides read TGTGCCAGTAGTATATCCCCGGTCCCCACAGATACGCAGTATTTT. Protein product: CASSISPVPTDTQYF.

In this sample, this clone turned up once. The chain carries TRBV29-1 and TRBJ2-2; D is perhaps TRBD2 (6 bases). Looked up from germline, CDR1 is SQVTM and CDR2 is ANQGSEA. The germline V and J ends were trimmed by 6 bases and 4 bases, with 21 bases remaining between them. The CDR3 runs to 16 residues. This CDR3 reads CSVSDASGTRTGELFF. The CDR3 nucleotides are TGCAGCGTCTCCGACGCCTCAGGGACTCGCACCGGGGAGCTGTTTTTT.

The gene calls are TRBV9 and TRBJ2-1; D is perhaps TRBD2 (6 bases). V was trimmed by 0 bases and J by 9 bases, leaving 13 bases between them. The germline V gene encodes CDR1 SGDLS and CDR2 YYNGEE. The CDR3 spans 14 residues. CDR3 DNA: TGTGCCAGCAGCGTAGCGGGAGAGGCGGGTGAGCAGTTCTTC. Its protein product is CASSVAGEAGEQFF.

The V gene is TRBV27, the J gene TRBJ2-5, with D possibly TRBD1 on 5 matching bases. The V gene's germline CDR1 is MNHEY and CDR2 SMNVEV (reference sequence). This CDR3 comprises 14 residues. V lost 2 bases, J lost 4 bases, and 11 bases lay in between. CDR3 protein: CASSLQGSPETQYF. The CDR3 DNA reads TGTGCCAGCAGTTTACAGGGTAGCCCAGAGACCCAGTACTTC.

As DNA, the CDR3 is TGCGCCAGCAGCTTGGGCAGGACAGGGGGTATCTATGGCTACACCTTC. This sequence encodes CASSLGRTGGIYGYTF. The chain is built from TRBV5-1 and TRBJ1-2; 10 bases align to TRBD1. Trimming cost V 0 bases and J 4 bases; bases outside gene matches: 6. CDR1 SGHRS and CDR2 YFSETQ come from the germline V gene. CDR3 length: 16 residues. Variable domain in full (rest from reference TRBV5-1 and TRBJ1-2): KAGVTQTPRYLIKTRGQQVTLSCSPISGHRSVSWYQQTPGQGLQFLFEYFSETQRNKGNFPGRFSGRQFSNSRSEMNVSTLELGDSALYLCASSLGRTGGIYGYTFGSGTRLTVV.

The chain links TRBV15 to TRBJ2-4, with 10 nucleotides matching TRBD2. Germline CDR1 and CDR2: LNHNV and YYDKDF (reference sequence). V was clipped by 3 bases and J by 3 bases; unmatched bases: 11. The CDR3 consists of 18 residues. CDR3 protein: CATSSPNSAGGIKNIQYF. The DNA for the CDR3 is TGTGCCACCAGCAGTCCTAATTCAGCGGGAGGGATCAAAAACATTCAGTACTTC.

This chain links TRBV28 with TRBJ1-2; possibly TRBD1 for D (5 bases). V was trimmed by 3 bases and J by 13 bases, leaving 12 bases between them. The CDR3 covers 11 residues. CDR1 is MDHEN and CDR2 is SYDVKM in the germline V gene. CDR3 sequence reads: CASSFGGSLTF. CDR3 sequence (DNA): TGTGCCAGCAGTTTCGGGGGGTCCCTCACCTTC.

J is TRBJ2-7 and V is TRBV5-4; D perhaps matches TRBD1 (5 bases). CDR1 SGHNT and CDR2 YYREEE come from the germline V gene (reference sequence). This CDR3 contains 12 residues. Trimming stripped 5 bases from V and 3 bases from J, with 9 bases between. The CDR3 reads CASSSGIYEQYF. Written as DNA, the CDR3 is TGTGCCAGCAGTTCAGGGATCTACGAGCAGTACTTC.

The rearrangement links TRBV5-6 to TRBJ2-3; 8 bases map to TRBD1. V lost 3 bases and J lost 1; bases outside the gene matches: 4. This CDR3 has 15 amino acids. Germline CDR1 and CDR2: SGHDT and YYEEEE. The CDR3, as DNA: TGTGCCAGCAGCTCTCCGGGACAGGGCACAGATACGCAGTATTTT. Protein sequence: CASSSPGQGTDTQYF.

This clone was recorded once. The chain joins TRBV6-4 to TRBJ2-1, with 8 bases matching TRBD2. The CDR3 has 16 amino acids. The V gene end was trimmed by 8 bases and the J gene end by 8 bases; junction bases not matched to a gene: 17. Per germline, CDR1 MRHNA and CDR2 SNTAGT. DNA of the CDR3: TGTGCCAGCCGGGATAGCGGGATTCCCCGGGGGGATGAGCAGTTCTTC. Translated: CASRDSGIPRGDEQFF.

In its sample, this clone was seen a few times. CDR3 DNA sequence: TGTGCCAGCAGTGGCCCGAACAGGGACTATGGCTACACCTTC. Translating gives CASSGPNRDYGYTF. The rearrangement links TRBV6-1 to TRBJ1-2; the D gene is possibly TRBD1 (6 bases). The V gene lost 4 bases and the J gene lost 3 bases, with 12 bases spanning the gap. The CDR3 contains 14 residues. Germline CDR1 is MNHNS and CDR2 is SASEGT.

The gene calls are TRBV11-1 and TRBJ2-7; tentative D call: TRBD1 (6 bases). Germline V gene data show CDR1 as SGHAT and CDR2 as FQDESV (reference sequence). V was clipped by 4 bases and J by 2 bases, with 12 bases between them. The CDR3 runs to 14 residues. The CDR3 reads CASSSQGRAYEQYF. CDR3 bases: TGTGCCAGCAGCTCTCAGGGGAGAGCCTACGAGCAGTACTTC. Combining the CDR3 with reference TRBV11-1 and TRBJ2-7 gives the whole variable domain EAEVAQSPRYKITEKSQAVAFWCDPISGHATLYWYRQILGQGPELLVQFQDESVVDDSQLPKDRFSAERLKGVDSTLKIQPAELGDSAMYLCASSSQGRAYEQYFGPGTRLTVT.

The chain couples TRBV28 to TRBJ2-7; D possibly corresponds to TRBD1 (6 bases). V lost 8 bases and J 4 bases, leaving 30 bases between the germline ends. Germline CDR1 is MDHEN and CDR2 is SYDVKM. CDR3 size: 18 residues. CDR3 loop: CASLGPGRLAGDEYEQYF. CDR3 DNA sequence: TGTGCCAGCCTCGGACCGGGGCGGTTGGCAGGGGATGAATACGAGCAGTACTTC.

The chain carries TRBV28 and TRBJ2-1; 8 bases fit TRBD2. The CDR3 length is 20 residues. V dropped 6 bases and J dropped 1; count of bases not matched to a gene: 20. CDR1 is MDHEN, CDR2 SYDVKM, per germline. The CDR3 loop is CASRPPRGRERETSYNEQFF. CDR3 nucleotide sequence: TGTGCCAGCAGGCCTCCGCGGGGGAGGGAGCGGGAGACGTCCTACAATGAGCAGTTCTTC. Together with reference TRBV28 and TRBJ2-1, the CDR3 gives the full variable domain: DVKVTQSSRYLVKRTGEKVFLECVQDMDHENMFWYRQDPGLGLRLIYFSYDVKMKEKGDIPEGYSVSREKKERFSLILESASTNQTSMYLCASRPPRGRERETSYNEQFFGPGTRLTVL.

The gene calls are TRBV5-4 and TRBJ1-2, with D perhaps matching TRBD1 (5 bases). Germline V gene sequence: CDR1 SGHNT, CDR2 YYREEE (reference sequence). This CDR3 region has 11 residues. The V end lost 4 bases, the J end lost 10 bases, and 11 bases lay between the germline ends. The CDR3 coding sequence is TGTGCCAGCAGCATGCAGGGTAACTACACCTTC. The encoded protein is CASSMQGNYTF. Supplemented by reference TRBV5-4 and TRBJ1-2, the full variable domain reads ETGVTQSPTHLIKTRGQQVTLRCSSQSGHNTVSWYQQALGQGPQFIFQYYREEENGRGNFPPRFSGLQFPNYSSELNVNALELDDSALYLCASSMQGNYTFGSGTRLTVV.

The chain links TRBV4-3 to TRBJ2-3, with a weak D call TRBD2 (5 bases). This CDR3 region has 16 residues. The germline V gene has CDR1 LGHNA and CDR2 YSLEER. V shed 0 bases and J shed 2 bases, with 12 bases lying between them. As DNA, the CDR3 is TGCGCCAGCAGCCAAGAATCCAGCGGTATCACAGATACGCAGTATTTT. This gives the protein CASSQESSGITDTQYF.

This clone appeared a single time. The CDR3 loop reads CASSLAGGSTGELFF. The CDR3 nucleotides read TGTGCCAGCAGCTTAGCAGGGGGCAGCACCGGGGAGCTGTTTTTT. The chain couples TRBV7-3 to TRBJ2-2; 8 bases map to TRBD1. There are 15 residues in the CDR3. Germline V CDR1 and CDR2: SGHTA, FQGTGA. J was trimmed by 4 bases and V by 2 bases; bases with no gene match: 3.

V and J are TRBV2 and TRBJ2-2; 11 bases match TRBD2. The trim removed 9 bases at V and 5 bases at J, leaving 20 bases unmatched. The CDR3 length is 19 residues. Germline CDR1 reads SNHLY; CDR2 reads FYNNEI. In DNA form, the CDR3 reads TGTGCCAGTACTGGCAGAGGGGTTAGCGGGAGGGGAGTGACCGGGGAGCTGTTTTTT. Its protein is CASTGRGVSGRGVTGELFF. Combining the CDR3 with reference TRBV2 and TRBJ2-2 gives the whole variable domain EPEVTQTPSHQVTQMGQEVILRCVPISNHLYFYWYRQILGQKVEFLVSFYNNEISEKSEIFDDQFSVERPDGSNFTLKIRSTKLEDSAMYFCASTGRGVSGRGVTGELFFGEGSRLTVL.